A selection of T cell receptor beta chains follows, all from one sample in a study of blood T cell repertoires in COVID-19. Profiled with immunoSEQ multiplex PCR; TCRdb holds only in-frame clones, not every one. The sample lists 200,000 to 300,000 clones; 80% to 95% were seen once. Sequences were obtained from peripheral blood. The source is a man aged 25 to 40 with COVID-19, enrolled during active disease. Each CDR3 is given without its conserved first and last residue. Fields, in order: V gene, CDR3 protein.

TRBV19	ASRISGGDYEQY
TRBV6-5	ASIVTFTGGGT
TRBV28	ASSSGAGNEKLF
TRBV7-2	ASSLMTANDQPQH
TRBV25-1	ASSESVATNEKLF
TRBV19	ASSIVGQGWDYGYT
TRBV5-1	ASSLGSQRTNYGYT
TRBV5-1	ASSLQPGLAGGDEQF
TRBV6-1	ASSDRPGQPQH
TRBV5-5	ASSLLYEPSGNTIY
TRBV7-9	ASSLVRTDTQY
TRBV6-1	ASSEKLVRGTTPLH
TRBV5-5	ASSASGSNTEAF
TRBV14	ASSLLTENIQY
TRBV19	ASRSGTGISPLH
TRBV28	ASSLRENTGELF